Below, 8 T cell receptor beta chains from the same sample are listed, as sequenced in a study of OX40 agonist ivuxolimab in advanced cancers. Using immunoSEQ multiplex PCR, the repertoire was profiled, and TCRdb retains in-frame clones only, with some absent. The profile shows 85,000 to 90,000 clones, roughly 90% of them singletons. The input for sequencing was CD4+ or CD8+ T cells sorted from blood, taken in a trial of the OX40 agonist ivuxolimab. Receptors originate from an adult with an advanced solid tumor such as melanoma, head and neck, liver or kidney cancer.

This rearrangement joins TRBV6-6 to TRBJ2-7, with unresolved D. V lost 6 bases and J lost 1, with 10 bases in between. The length of the CDR3 is 13 residues. The germline CDR1 and CDR2 sequences are MNHNY and SVGAGI (reference sequence). CDR3 sequence reads: CASRRMGSYEQYF. In DNA, the CDR3 is TGTGCCAGCAGGCGGATGGGGTCCTACGAGCAGTACTTC.

The chain is built from TRBV13 and TRBJ2-5, with unresolved D. Trimming stripped 3 bases from V and 5 bases from J, with 10 bases between. The CDR3 runs 13 residues. Germline V gene data show CDR1 as PRHDT and CDR2 as FYEKMQ (reference sequence). CDR3 amino acids: CASSFRPEETQYF. The CDR3 coding sequence is TGTGCCAGCAGCTTCCGTCCGGAGGAGACCCAGTACTTC.

The chain uses TRBV19 and TRBJ2-2, with 11 positions matching TRBD2. Germline CDR1 LNHDA, CDR2 SQIVND (reference sequence). CDR3 length: 16 amino acids. Trimming cost V 6 bases and J 7 bases; bases outside gene matches: 10. CDR3 nucleotides: TGTGCCAGTAGACTAGCGGGAGCGCCGGGTAGCGGGGAGCTGTTTTTT. It encodes CASRLAGAPGSGELFF.

J is TRBJ2-3 and V is TRBV18, with TRBD2 matching 13 bases. Germline CDR1 is KGHSH and CDR2 is LQKENI. Trimming at V came to 6 bases and at J to 3 bases, leaving 12 bases not matched to a gene. CDR3 length equals 18 residues. The CDR3 DNA is TGTGCCAGCTCCTTACTAGCGGGAGGGCGGCGGCAGACAGATACGCAGTATTTT. Amino acids: CASSLLAGGRRQTDTQYF.

This chain uses TRBV19 with TRBJ2-7, with D possibly being TRBD1 or TRBD2 (5 bases each). Trimming removed 7 bases at V and 1 base at J, with 11 bases between. This CDR3 has 13 residues. Germline values: CDR1 LNHDA, CDR2 SQIVND (reference sequence). The CDR3 region has the DNA TGTGCCAGTACCTTGGGACCATCCTACGAGCAGTACTTC. Translation gives CASTLGPSYEQYF.

This chain links TRBV2 with TRBJ2-5; D call uncertain. Germline lookup yields CDR1 SNHLY and CDR2 FYNNEI. V was cut by 8 bases and J by 3 bases, with 10 bases left in between. The CDR3 sequence is 12 residues long. Here the CDR3 DNA reads TGTGCCAGCGGTCGGCAGGAAGAGACCCAGTACTTC. This translates into CASGRQEETQYF.

Points on this clone: The junction does not match germline at one end; this may be a read error. The rearrangement links TRBV2 to TRBJ2-7; D is ambiguous. Germline V gene data show CDR1 as SNHLY and CDR2 as FYNNEI. The CDR3 totals 13 residues. CDR3 DNA sequence: TGTGCCAGCAGTGCCGGTTCCGCCAGGCGTTGGGACTTC. It codes for CASSAGSARRWDF.

The chain employs TRBV7-2 and TRBJ2-2; D is undetermined. Germline lookup yields CDR1 SGHTA and CDR2 FQGNSA. The CDR3 runs to 16 residues. V was clipped by 5 bases and J by 0 bases, with 13 bases between them. CDR3 in DNA: TGTGCCAGCAGCGTTAGTCTCTCCGCGAACACCGGGGAGCTGTTTTTT. Residues: CASSVSLSANTGELFF.